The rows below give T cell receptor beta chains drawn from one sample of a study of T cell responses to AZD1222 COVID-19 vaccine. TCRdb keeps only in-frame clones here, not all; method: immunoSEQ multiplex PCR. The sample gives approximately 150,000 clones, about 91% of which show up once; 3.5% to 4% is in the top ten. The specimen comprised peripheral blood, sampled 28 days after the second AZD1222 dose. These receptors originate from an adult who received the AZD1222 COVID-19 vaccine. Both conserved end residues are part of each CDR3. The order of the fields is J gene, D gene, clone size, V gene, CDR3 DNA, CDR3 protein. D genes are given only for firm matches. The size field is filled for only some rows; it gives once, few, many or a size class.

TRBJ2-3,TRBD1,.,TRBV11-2,TGTGCCAGCAGCTTAGGGACAGGGGGTTCCCTTACTTTCGGCACGTATTTT,CASSLGTGGSLTFGTYF
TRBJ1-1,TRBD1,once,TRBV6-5,TGTGCCAGCACCGTAGGGGGCTACAGGGGACGCGCTTTCTTT,CASTVGGYRGRAFF
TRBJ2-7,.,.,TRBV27,TGTGCCAGCAGTTTATCGGAAGGGCCCTACGAGCAGTACTTC,CASSLSEGPYEQYF
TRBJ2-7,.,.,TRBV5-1,TGCGCCAGCAGCTTTCGAGCGGCTCACTCAGGGCAGTACTTC,CASSFRAAHSGQYF
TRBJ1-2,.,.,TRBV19,TGTGCCAGTTCGGCGCGTTCGGCGAGCGGCTATGGCTACACCTTC,CASSARSASGYGYTF
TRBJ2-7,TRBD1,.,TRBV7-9,TGTGCCAGCAGAGAGGGGACAGGGTTCTACGAGCAGTACTTC,CASREGTGFYEQYF
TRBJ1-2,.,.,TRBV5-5,TGTGCCAGCAGCTTTGGCCCTAACTATGGCTACACCTTC,CASSFGPNYGYTF
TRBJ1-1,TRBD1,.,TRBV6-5,TGTGCCAGCAGTCGTATCCAGGGGGCAGGAACTGAAGCTTTCTTT,CASSRIQGAGTEAFF
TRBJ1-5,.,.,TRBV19,TGTGCCAGTAGTATAGGGGAACAGCCCCAGCATTTT,CASSIGEQPQHF
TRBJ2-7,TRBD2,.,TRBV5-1,TGCGCCAGCAGCTTGTTCATAATGGGGGGGTTTGGCGAGCAGTACTTC,CASSLFIMGGFGEQYF
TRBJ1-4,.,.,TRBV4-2,TGTGCCAGCAGCCAAGAATGGGGGCAGGTTGAAAAACTGTTTTTT,CASSQEWGQVEKLFF
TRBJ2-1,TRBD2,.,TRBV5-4,TGTGCCAGCAGGGGGCCTAGCGGGAGTTCCCCCAACAATGAGCAGTTCTTC,CASRGPSGSSPNNEQFF
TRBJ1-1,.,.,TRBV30,TGTGCCTGGAGTGTCCCACAGCCGAACACTGAAGCTTTCTTT,CAWSVPQPNTEAFF
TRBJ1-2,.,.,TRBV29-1,TGCAGTGCACAGGGAAATAACTATGGCTACACCTTC,CSAQGNNYGYTF
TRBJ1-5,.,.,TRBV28,TGTGCCAGCAAGGGGGGCATCGGGCATCAGCCCCAGCATTTT,CASKGGIGHQPQHF
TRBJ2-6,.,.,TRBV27,TGTGCCAGCGCCCAATTACTGGCCTCTGGGGCCAACGTCCTGACTTTC,CASAQLLASGANVLTF
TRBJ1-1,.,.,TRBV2,TGTGCCAGCAGTGAGGAGAGGGGAACTGAAGCTTTCTTT,CASSEERGTEAFF
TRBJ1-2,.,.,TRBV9,TGTGCCAGCAGCGTAGGGCCGGGTGGTGGCTACACCTTC,CASSVGPGGGYTF
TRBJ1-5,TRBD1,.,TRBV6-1,TGTGCCAGCAGTGATACCCGGACAGGGGGCCAGCATTTT,CASSDTRTGGQHF
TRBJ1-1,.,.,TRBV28,TGTGCCAGCAGGGGCCGAGGGGGTTCTGAAGCTTTCTTT,CASRGRGGSEAFF
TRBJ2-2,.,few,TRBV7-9,TGTGCCAGCAGCATAGACAATCCGGAGGCCGGGGAGCTGTTTTTT,CASSIDNPEAGELFF
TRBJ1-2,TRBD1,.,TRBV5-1,TGCGCCAGCAGCGCGGGACAGGGGCAAGGCTACACCTTC,CASSAGQGQGYTF
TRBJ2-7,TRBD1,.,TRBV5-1,TGCGCCAGCAGCTTGACGGGACAGGGCATAGACGAGCAGTACTTC,CASSLTGQGIDEQYF
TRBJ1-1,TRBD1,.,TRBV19,TGTGCCAGTAGTCCCCCGAGGGGGCTCATGAACACTGAAGCTTTCTTT,CASSPPRGLMNTEAFF
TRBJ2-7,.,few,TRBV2,TGTGCCAGCAGTGACAGGGGCATTATGCAGTACTTC,CASSDRGIMQYF
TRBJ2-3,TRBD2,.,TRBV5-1,TGCGCCAGCAGCCCCAGGCTAGCGGGGAGCACAGATACGCAGTATTTT,CASSPRLAGSTDTQYF
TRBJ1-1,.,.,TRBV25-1,TGTGCCAGCAGTGAAGGGAGACCACGGGACACTGAAGCTTTCTTT,CASSEGRPRDTEAFF
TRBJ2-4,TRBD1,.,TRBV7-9,TGTGCCAGCAGCCCAAACCCCCCCGGACAGGGCTCCAAAAACATTCAGTACTTC,CASSPNPPGQGSKNIQYF
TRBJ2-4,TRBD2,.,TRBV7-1,TGTGCCAGCAGCTCCCACCTCAGGGATCAGCGGGAGGGCCGGGGGAGATTAGCCAAAAACATTCAGTACTTC,CASSSHLRDQREGRGRLAKNIQYF
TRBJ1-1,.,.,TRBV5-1,TGCGCCAGCAGCTTCGAGACCAACACTGAAGCTTTCTTT,CASSFETNTEAFF
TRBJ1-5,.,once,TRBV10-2,TGCGCCAGCAGTGAGTCGATGAGGAATCAGCCCCAGCATTTT,CASSESMRNQPQHF
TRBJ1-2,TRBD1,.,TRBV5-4,TGTGCCAGCAGCCCGGACAGGGCTCTCAACTATGGCTACACCTTC,CASSPDRALNYGYTF
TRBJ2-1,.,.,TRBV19,TGTGCCAGTAGTTCAGGGACCAGAGGAGGGACCTACAATGAGCAGTTCTTC,CASSSGTRGGTYNEQFF
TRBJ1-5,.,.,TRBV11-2,TGTGCCAGCAGCCTCCAGGGGAATCTTAATCAGCCCCAGCATTTT,CASSLQGNLNQPQHF
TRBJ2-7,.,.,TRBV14,TGTGCCAGCAGCCAACAACCGGGACCCCAATTTTGGGGCGAGCAGTACTTC,CASSQQPGPQFWGEQYF
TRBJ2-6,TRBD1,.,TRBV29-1,TGCAGCGTTGAAACAGGGGCTGGGGCCAACGTCCTGACTTTC,CSVETGAGANVLTF
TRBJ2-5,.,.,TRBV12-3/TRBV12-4,TGTGCCAGCAGTCCCCTCACCGGTGAGACCCAGTACTTC,CASSPLTGETQYF
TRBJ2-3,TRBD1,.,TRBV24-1,TGTGCCACCAGTGCCGGGACAGGGGTCAGGGATACGCAGTATTTT,CATSAGTGVRDTQYF